This TCR beta chain was observed in a study of T cell responses to AZD1222 COVID-19 vaccine. Broader study findings: Distributed over spike, vaccine-associated CD4 TCRs predominated at 160-218 and 743-854. Females outnumbered males among donors, who were mostly white British; clonal diversity was possibly underestimated.

The CDR3 has 15 amino acids. V lost 3 bases, J lost 9 bases, and 15 bases lay in between. Germline V gene data show CDR1 as MNHEY and CDR2 as SVGAGI. Only in-frame clones appear in the TCRdb table, and some are missing; sequencing was by immunoSEQ multiplex PCR. The profile covers over 100,000 clones, with approximately 92% appearing a single time and about 3% taken by the ten largest. On this clone: What it binds is not known.

This chain uses TRBV6-5 with TRBJ1-6, with D tentatively TRBD1 (6 bases). This receptor was taken from an adult in good health. This material consisted of peripheral blood, taken on day 0 of AZD1222 vaccination. The CDR3 bases are TGTGCCAGCAGTTATTCACAGGGAAGGATTTCACCCCTCCACTTT. Encoded protein: CASSYSQGRISPLHF.